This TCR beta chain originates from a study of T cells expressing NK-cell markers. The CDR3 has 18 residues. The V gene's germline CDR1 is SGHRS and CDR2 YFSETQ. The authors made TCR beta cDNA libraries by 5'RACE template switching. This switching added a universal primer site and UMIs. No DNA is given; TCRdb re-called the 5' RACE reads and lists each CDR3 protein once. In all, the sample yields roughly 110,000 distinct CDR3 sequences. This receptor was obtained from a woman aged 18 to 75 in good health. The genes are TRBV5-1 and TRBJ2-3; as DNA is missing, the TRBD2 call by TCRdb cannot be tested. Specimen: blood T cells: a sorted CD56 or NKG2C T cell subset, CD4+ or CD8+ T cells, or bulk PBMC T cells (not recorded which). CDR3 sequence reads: CASSLILAGGPSTDTQYF. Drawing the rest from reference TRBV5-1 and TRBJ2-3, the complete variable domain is KAGVTQTPRYLIKTRGQQVTLSCSPISGHRSVSWYQQTPGQGLQFLFEYFSETQRNKGNFPGRFSGRQFSNSRSEMNVSTLELGDSALYLCASSLILAGGPSTDTQYFGPGTRLTVL.